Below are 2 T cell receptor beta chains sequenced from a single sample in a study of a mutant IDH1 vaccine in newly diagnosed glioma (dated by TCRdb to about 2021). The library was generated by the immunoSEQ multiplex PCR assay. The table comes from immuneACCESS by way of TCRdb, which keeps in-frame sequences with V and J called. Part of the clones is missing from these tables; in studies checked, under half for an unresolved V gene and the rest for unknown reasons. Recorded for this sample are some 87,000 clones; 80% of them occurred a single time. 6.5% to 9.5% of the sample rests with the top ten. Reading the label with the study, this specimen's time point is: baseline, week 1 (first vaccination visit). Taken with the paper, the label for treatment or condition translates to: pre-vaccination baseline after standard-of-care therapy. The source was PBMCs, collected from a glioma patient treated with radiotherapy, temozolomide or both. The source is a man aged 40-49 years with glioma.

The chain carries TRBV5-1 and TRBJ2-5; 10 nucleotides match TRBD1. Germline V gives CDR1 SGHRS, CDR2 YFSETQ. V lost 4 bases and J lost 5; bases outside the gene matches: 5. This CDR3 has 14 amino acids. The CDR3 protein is CASSPTGGDETQYF. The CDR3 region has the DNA TGCGCCAGCAGCCCGACAGGGGGCGATGAGACCCAGTACTTC.

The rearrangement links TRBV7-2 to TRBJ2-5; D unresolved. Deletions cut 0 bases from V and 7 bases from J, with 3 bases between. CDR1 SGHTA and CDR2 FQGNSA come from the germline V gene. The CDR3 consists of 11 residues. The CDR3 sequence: CASSLARTQYF. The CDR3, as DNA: TGTGCCAGCAGCTTAGCCCGGACCCAGTACTTC.